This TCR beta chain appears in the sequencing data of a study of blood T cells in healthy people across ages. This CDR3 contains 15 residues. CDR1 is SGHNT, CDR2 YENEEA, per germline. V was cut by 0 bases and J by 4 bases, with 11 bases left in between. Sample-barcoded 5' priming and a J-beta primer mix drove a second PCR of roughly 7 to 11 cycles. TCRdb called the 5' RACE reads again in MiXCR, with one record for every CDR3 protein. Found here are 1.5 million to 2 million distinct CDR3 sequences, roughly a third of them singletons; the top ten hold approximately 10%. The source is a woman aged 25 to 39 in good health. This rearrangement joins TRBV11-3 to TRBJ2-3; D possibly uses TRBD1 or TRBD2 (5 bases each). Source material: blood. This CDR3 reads CASSLESLGADTQYF. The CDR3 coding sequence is TGTGCCAGCAGCTTAGAGTCCTTGGGGGCAGATACGCAGTATTTT.